The present entry profiles one T cell receptor (beta chain) with its context. Antigen specificity is unknown. The library was made from cDNA and included unique molecular identifiers. Yield was roughly 500,000 cDNA molecules from about 0.94 to 9.7 million T cells. TCRdb reprocessed the PCR reads via MiXCR and lists one record per CDR3 protein. This sample yields roughly 410,000 distinct CDR3 sequences, of which roughly 36% are seen a single time; 13% belongs to the top ten. The V end was cut by 6 bases, the J end by 2 bases, with 11 bases between. Germline CDR1 reads MNHEY; CDR2 reads SMNVEV (reference sequence). This CDR3 region has 14 residues. The entry originates in a study of post-analysis software for immune sequencing data. The study, taken as a whole, reports: In patients, about five TRBV segments were more frequent than in controls, with TRBV5-6, TRBV5-1 and TRBV20-1 among them.

The source of this sequence is a girl between 5 and 17 years old with multiple sclerosis. The chain has TRBV27 and TRBJ1-5; maybe TRBD1 (5 bases). What was sequenced was blood. CDR3 nucleotides: TGTGCCAGCAGATTGATAGGGGGCAATCAGCCCCAGCATTTT. This gives the protein CASRLIGGNQPQHF.